The following is a T cell receptor beta chain sequence with its context. Germline lookup yields CDR1 GTSNPN and CDR2 SVGIG (reference sequence). V lost 2 bases and J lost 7; bases outside the gene matches: 5. CDR3 size: 13 residues. The record originates from a study of blood T cell repertoires in COVID-19. Study at large: Sites in the United States, Italy and Spain provided acute and convalescent COVID-19 samples. In each case, the material was cDNA or gDNA derived from T cells, B-cell-depleted T cells, or PBMCs.

In the study's own analysis: Amplification from reference gene primers served as the basis for estimated nucleated cell counts. Repertoires were generated with immunoSEQ multiplex PCR, while TCRdb's copy carries only in-frame clones and drops some. V, J and clone size are taken as reported in that table, and D and trimming were inferred from the DNA itself. The table records 250,000 to 300,000 clones, around 90% of them present only once. The chain joins TRBV30 to TRBJ1-2, with TRBD1 identical over 9 bases. The sample consisted of peripheral blood. The TCR sequence derives from a woman in her forties or fifties who had recovered from COVID-19. CDR3 bases: TGTGCCTGGAGTATACAGGGGGCCCCTGGCTACACCTTC. It specifies CAWSIQGAPGYTF.